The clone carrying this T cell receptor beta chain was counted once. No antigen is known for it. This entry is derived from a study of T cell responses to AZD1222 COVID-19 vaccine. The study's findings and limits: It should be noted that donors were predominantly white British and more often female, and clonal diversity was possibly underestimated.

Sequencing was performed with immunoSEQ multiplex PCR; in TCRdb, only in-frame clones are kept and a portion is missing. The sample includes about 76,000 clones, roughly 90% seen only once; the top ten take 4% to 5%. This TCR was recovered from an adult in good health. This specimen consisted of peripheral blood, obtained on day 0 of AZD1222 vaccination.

As DNA, the CDR3 is TGCGCCAGCAGCCCCCCCGCAGGGAACACTGAAGCTTTCTTT. Amino acid sequence: CASSPPAGNTEAFF. V and J are TRBV5-1 and TRBJ1-1; no definite D call. V lost 4 bases and J lost 1, with 11 bases in between. CDR1 is SGHRS and CDR2 is YFSETQ in the germline V gene. The CDR3 is 14 amino acids.